These 27 T cell receptor beta chains came from one sample sequenced in a study of cytomegalovirus exposure and HLA in healthy donors. The study ran its PCR with 60 Vbeta and 13 Jbeta primers. Measured with immunoSEQ multiplex PCR; TCRdb has only the in-frame clones, and not every one. The table lists about 190,000 clones, 70% to 80% of them singletons. The source material was PBMCs. Receptors were obtained from a woman aged 30 to 39 in good health and CMV-seropositive.

This clone was counted only a few times. The junction shows a germline mismatch at one end, possibly a read error. V and J are TRBV2 and TRBJ1-5; 7 bases line up with TRBD1. CDR3 length equals 14 residues. Germline loops: CDR1 SNHLY, CDR2 FYNNEI. The CDR3 is CTSSGTGAPQPQHF. The CDR3 DNA reads as TGTACCAGCAGTGGCACAGGGGCCCCCCAGCCCCAGCATTTT.

This chain links TRBV29-1 with TRBJ1-2; 9 bases agree with TRBD1. Germline V lookup: CDR1 SQVTM, CDR2 ANQGSEA. With V trimmed by 5 bases and J by 8 bases, 9 bases remained unmatched. This CDR3 region has 13 residues. The CDR3 loop is CSVPGQGIGGYTF. CDR3 in DNA: TGCAGCGTTCCGGGACAGGGAATTGGCGGCTACACCTTC.

This chain joins TRBV10-3 and TRBJ2-2, with 7 bases lining up with TRBD2. V dropped 0 bases and J dropped 6; count of bases not matched to a gene: 7. This CDR3 spans 16 amino acids. The germline CDR1 and CDR2 sequences are ENHRY and SYGVKD. This chain's CDR3 is CAISESPGRGAGELFF. The CDR3 DNA reads as TGTGCCATCAGTGAGTCTCCAGGGAGGGGTGCCGGGGAGCTGTTTTTT.

CDR3: CASSLGLAGEEQFF. The DNA of the CDR3 is TGCGCCAGCAGCTTAGGACTAGCGGGAGAAGAGCAGTTCTTC. This chain links TRBV5-1 with TRBJ2-1; TRBD2 matches 13 bases. Germline trimming cut 2 bases from V and 10 bases from J; bases unmatched to any gene: 3. Germline V gene sequence: CDR1 SGHRS, CDR2 YFSETQ. The CDR3 extends over 14 amino acids.

Remarks on this clone: The junction shows a germline mismatch at one end, possibly a read error. The chain employs TRBV7-9 and TRBJ1-1; possibly TRBD1 for D (5 bases). The CDR3 sequence is 12 residues long. The germline gives CDR1 SEHNR, CDR2 FQNEAQ (reference sequence). The CDR3 DNA is TGTTCCAGCAGCCCGACAGATACTGAAGCTTTCTTT. Translated, it gives CSSSPTDTEAFF.

The J gene is TRBJ2-5, the V gene TRBV4-3; 10 bases are shared with TRBD1. After removal of 1 base from V and 3 bases from J, the junction contained 2 bases not matched to a gene. Germline loops: CDR1 LGHNA, CDR2 YSLEER. The CDR3 length is 15 residues. The CDR3 sequence: CASSQGGTGEETQYF. Here the CDR3 DNA reads TGCGCCAGCAGCCAAGGAGGGACAGGGGAAGAGACCCAGTACTTC.

V and J are TRBV6-5 and TRBJ1-5; TRBD1 might be the D (6 bases). This CDR3 comprises 14 residues. V was trimmed by 6 bases and J by 9 bases, leaving 18 bases between them. Per the germline V gene, CDR1 is MNHEY and CDR2 is SVGAGI. The CDR3 DNA reads TGTGCCAGCAGAATACAGGGTGCCTCTTCGCCCCAGCATTTT. It codes for CASRIQGASSPQHF.

This clone has a handful of counts. The gene calls are TRBV7-3 and TRBJ2-5, with TRBD2 matching 12 bases. Germline-derived CDR1 and CDR2 are SGHTA and FQGTGA. The CDR3 totals 18 residues. With 3 bases clipped from V and 3 bases from J, the junction kept 11 bases outside the gene matches. CDR3 in DNA: TGTGCCAGCAGCTTCAAACAGCTGACTAGCGGGGGCAAAGAGACCCAGTACTTC. As protein: CASSFKQLTSGGKETQYF.

The chain recombines TRBV19 with TRBJ2-3; D perhaps matches TRBD2 (6 bases). CDR1 and CDR2 (germline): LNHDA, SQIVND (reference sequence). Trimming took 5 bases from V and 1 from J, leaving 10 bases between them. The CDR3 covers 14 residues. CDR3: CASSVASGTDTQYF. The CDR3 bases are TGTGCCAGTAGTGTGGCTAGCGGCACAGATACGCAGTATTTT.

The rearrangement joins TRBV7-9 to TRBJ2-7; D is possibly TRBD2 (6 bases). The V gene lost 8 bases and the J gene lost 3 bases, with 8 bases spanning the gap. The germline gives CDR1 SEHNR, CDR2 FQNEAQ (reference sequence). The length of the CDR3 is 11 residues. This CDR3 reads CASGGSYEQYF. In nucleotides, the CDR3 is TGTGCCAGCGGGGGGAGCTACGAGCAGTACTTC.

The rearrangement uses TRBV28 and TRBJ2-1; weak D call: TRBD1 (5 bases). Germline CDR1 reads MDHEN; CDR2 reads SYDVKM. The V end was cut by 7 bases, the J end by 2 bases, with 15 bases between. CDR3 length equals 15 residues. CDR3 sequence reads: CASTLTGGPYNEQFF. CDR3 DNA: TGTGCCAGCACCTTAACAGGTGGCCCCTACAATGAGCAGTTCTTC.

The genes are TRBV30 and TRBJ2-7, with TRBD2 matching over 8 bases. The J segment lost 5 bases and the V segment lost 4 bases, leaving 10 bases of the junction unmatched. Germline CDR1 reads GTSNPN; CDR2 reads SVGIG (reference sequence). This CDR3 is 14 amino acids long. The CDR3 coding sequence is TGTGCCTGGACAAGCGGGAGCTGGTGGAACGAGCAGTACTTC. This sequence encodes CAWTSGSWWNEQYF.

V is TRBV19 and J is TRBJ2-7, with TRBD1 identical over 7 bases. The CDR3 has 15 amino acids. Unmatched junction bases numbered 13, after V lost 9 bases and J lost 2 bases. Germline values: CDR1 LNHDA, CDR2 SQIVND (reference sequence). CDR3 protein: CASSIGGSRAYEQYF. In DNA, the CDR3 is TGTGCCAGCTCCATAGGGGGCAGTAGAGCCTACGAGCAGTACTTC.

As for this clone: The sample holds other DNA sequences that translate to the same CDR3. The chain employs TRBV19 and TRBJ2-1; a possible D gene is TRBD1 (5 bases). The CDR3 covers 13 residues. The V gene's germline CDR1 is LNHDA and CDR2 SQIVND (reference sequence). V was shortened by 5 bases and J by 5 bases, with 10 bases between the two germline ends. For the CDR3, the DNA is TGTGCCAGTAGTCCTGACAGCAACAATGAGCAGTTCTTC. Translated, it gives CASSPDSNNEQFF. The full variable domain, with the rest looked up from reference TRBV19 and TRBJ2-1, is DGGITQSPKYLFRKEGQNVTLSCEQNLNHDAMYWYRQDPGQGLRLIYYSQIVNDFQKGDIAEGYSVSREKKESFPLTVTSAQKNPTAFYLCASSPDSNNEQFFGPGTRLTVL.

The chain joins TRBV25-1 to TRBJ2-2; no reliable D call. The CDR3 is 14 amino acids. V was cut by 3 bases and J by 6 bases, with 11 bases left in between. From germline, CDR1 is MGHDK and CDR2 SYGVNS. CDR3 coding DNA: TGTGCCAGCAGTGAGGAGTTTATCTCCGGGGAGCTGTTTTTT. Protein sequence: CASSEEFISGELFF. The variable domain in full, completed from reference TRBV25-1 and TRBJ2-2, reads EADIYQTPRYLVIGTGKKITLECSQTMGHDKMYWYQQDPGMELHLIHYSYGVNSTEKGDLSSESTVSRIRTEHFPLTLESARPSHTSQYLCASSEEFISGELFFGEGSRLTVL.

In its sample, this clone was seen once. The chain combines TRBV15 with TRBJ1-5, with a possible D match to TRBD1 (5 bases). Trimming left V 3 bases short and J 3 bases short, with 9 bases between. Germline CDR1 LNHNV, CDR2 YYDKDF (reference sequence). This CDR3 contains 14 residues. The CDR3 nucleotides are TGTGCCACCAGCAGGACAGCGCCCAATCAGCCCCAGCATTTT. This sequence encodes CATSRTAPNQPQHF.

The chain uses TRBV30 and TRBJ2-7; 12 positions agree with TRBD1. The germline CDR1 and CDR2 sequences are GTSNPN and SVGIG (reference sequence). CDR3 length equals 14 residues. J was trimmed by 5 bases and V by 1 base; bases with no gene match: 3. The CDR3 loop is CAWSAGQGADEQYF. Here the CDR3 DNA reads TGTGCCTGGAGTGCGGGACAGGGGGCGGACGAGCAGTACTTC.

The rearrangement uses TRBV5-5 and TRBJ2-1, with D possibly matching TRBD2 (5 bases). This CDR3 has 16 amino acids. Looked up from germline, CDR1 is SGHKS and CDR2 is YYEKEE (reference sequence). Deletions cut 0 bases from V and 2 bases from J, with 12 bases between. CDR3 in amino acids: CASSLGEREPYNEQFF. Written as DNA, the CDR3 is TGTGCCAGCAGCTTGGGGGAGCGAGAGCCCTACAATGAGCAGTTCTTC.

The V call is TRBV30, the J call TRBJ2-1; 8 positions agree with TRBD2. The germline V gene has CDR1 GTSNPN and CDR2 SVGIG (reference sequence). Losses at the gene ends were 4 bases for V and 2 bases for J; bases not matched to a gene: 4. The CDR3 extends over 14 amino acids. CDR3 region: CAWMAGLAYNEQFF. DNA for the CDR3: TGTGCCTGGATGGCGGGACTAGCCTACAATGAGCAGTTCTTC.

This clone was seen just once. The chain links TRBV6-5 to TRBJ2-1, with D possibly TRBD1 on 6 matching bases. Germline V gene sequence: CDR1 MNHEY, CDR2 SVGAGI. The CDR3 sequence is 14 residues long. V lost 2 bases to trimming and J lost 8 bases, with 13 bases between them. This chain's CDR3 is CASSYGAGADEQFF. The CDR3 nucleotides read TGTGCCAGCAGTTACGGGGCAGGGGCTGATGAGCAGTTCTTC.

The chain recombines TRBV5-1 with TRBJ1-3, with no clear D. V was clipped by 4 bases and J by 4 bases, with 15 bases between them. Germline assignment: CDR1 SGHRS and CDR2 YFSETQ. The CDR3 contains 15 residues. The CDR3: CASSTDWETGNTIYF. As DNA, the CDR3 is TGCGCCAGCAGCACCGACTGGGAGACAGGAAACACCATATATTTT.

The chain employs TRBV2 and TRBJ2-5; 11 nucleotides align to TRBD1. This CDR3 spans 18 amino acids. Germline CDR1 reads SNHLY; CDR2 reads FYNNEI. Losses at the gene ends were 1 base for V and 5 bases for J; bases not matched to a gene: 12. This chain's CDR3 is CASSEEGAGTGGMETQYF. As DNA, the CDR3 is TGTGCCAGCAGTGAAGAGGGGGCCGGGACAGGGGGTATGGAGACCCAGTACTTC.

This clone has a single count. J is TRBJ1-4 and V is TRBV1; the table names TRBD1, a call not compared with the DNA. TRBV1 is listed as a pseudogene. The CDR3 has 16 amino acids. CDR3 DNA: TGCACCTCCTATCCGGGACAGCTTGCAACTAATGAAAAACTGTTTTTT. Translating gives CTSYPGQLATNEKLFF.

This clone was counted a few times. The rearrangement joins TRBV19 to TRBJ1-1; tentative D call: TRBD1 (6 bases). The germline V gene has CDR1 LNHDA and CDR2 SQIVND (reference sequence). V lost 3 bases and J 0 bases, leaving 14 bases between the germline ends. CDR3 length: 16 residues. The CDR3 sequence: CASSITGQGMNTEAFF. The CDR3 nucleotides read TGTGCCAGTAGTATCACAGGGCAAGGTATGAACACTGAAGCTTTCTTT.

The CDR3 region is CASSLGAGPEETQYF. DNA of the CDR3: TGTGCCAGCAGCTTAGGGGCAGGCCCCGAAGAGACCCAGTACTTC. The V and J genes are TRBV7-3 and TRBJ2-5; D might be TRBD1 (5 bases). Trimming shortened V by 2 bases and J by 3 bases, and 13 bases separated the two germline ends. The length of the CDR3 is 15 residues. Germline-derived CDR1 and CDR2 are SGHTA and FQGTGA.

The chain carries TRBV5-1 and TRBJ2-2; a possible D gene is TRBD2 (5 bases). Germline lookup yields CDR1 SGHRS and CDR2 YFSETQ. V lost 5 bases, J lost 0 bases, and 14 bases lay in between. This CDR3 has 16 amino acids. The CDR3 sequence: CASSERVLPNTGELFF. DNA of the CDR3: TGCGCCAGCAGTGAGAGGGTCCTACCGAACACCGGGGAGCTGTTTTTT.

This chain links TRBV11-3 with TRBJ1-1; D call uncertain. This CDR3 spans 14 amino acids. Looked up from germline, CDR1 is SGHNT and CDR2 is YENEEA. Trimming cost V 1 base and J 0 bases, with 6 bases left between them. CDR3 sequence: CASSLGGLNTEAFF. For the CDR3, the DNA is TGTGCCAGCAGCTTAGGAGGGTTGAACACTGAAGCTTTCTTT.